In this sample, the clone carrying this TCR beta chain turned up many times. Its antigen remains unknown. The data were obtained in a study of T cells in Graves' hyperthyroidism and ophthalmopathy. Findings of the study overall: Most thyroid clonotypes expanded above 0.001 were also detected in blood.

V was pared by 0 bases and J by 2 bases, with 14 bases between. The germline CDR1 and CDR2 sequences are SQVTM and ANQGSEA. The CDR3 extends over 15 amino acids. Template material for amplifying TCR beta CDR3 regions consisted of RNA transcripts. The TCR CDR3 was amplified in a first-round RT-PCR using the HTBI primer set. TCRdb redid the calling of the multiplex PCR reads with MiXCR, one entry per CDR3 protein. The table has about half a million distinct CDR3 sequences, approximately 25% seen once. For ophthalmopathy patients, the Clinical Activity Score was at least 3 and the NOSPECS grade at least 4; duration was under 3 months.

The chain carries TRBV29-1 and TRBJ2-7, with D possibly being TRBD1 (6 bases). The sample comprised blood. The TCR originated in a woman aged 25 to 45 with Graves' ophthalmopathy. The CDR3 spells CSVEDPGVHPYEQYF. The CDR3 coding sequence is TGCAGCGTTGAAGATCCAGGGGTCCACCCCTACGAGCAGTACTTC.